Below, 31 T cell receptor beta chains from the same sample are listed, as sequenced in a study of beta chain features in type 1 diabetes. Study-wide results and limits: Among all four CD4+ subsets, Type 1 diabetes patients had TCRB CDR3s that were moderately but significantly shorter.

Expressed TCRB transcripts were sequenced after all isolated RNA was converted to cDNA. Some clones are missing from TCRdb's copy, which holds only in-frame ones; the method was immunoSEQ multiplex PCR. The repertoire holds under 50,000 clones, with roughly 68% as singletons. The antigens of these receptors remain unknown. Sequences were obtained from Tregs from blood. The source of these receptors is a woman aged 18-29 years with type 1 diabetes.

The rearrangement uses TRBV29-1 and TRBJ1-4; 10 bases match TRBD1. The germline V gene has CDR1 SQVTM and CDR2 ANQGSEA. There are 14 residues in the CDR3. The trim removed 6 bases at V and 5 bases at J, leaving 6 bases unmatched. Here the CDR3 reads CSVRRTGGNEKLFF. CDR3 sequence (DNA): TGCAGCGTCAGACGGACAGGGGGAAATGAAAAACTGTTTTTT.

CDR3 sequence: CASSTGEGSSNQPQHF. CDR3 in DNA: TGTGCCAGTAGTACGGGCGAGGGCTCTAGCAATCAGCCCCAGCATTTT. The gene calls are TRBV19 and TRBJ1-5; D ambiguous. V was pared by 4 bases and J by 0 bases, with 13 bases between. Germline assignment: CDR1 LNHDA and CDR2 SQIVND (reference sequence). CDR3 length: 16 residues.

This clone has more than one count but fewer than ten. V is TRBV18 and J is TRBJ1-1; D is possibly TRBD1 (6 bases). The CDR3 is 12 residues long. The germline gives CDR1 KGHSH, CDR2 LQKENI. V lost 4 bases, J lost 4 bases, and 7 bases lay in between. CDR3 residues: CASSQQGTEAFF. CDR3 bases: TGTGCCAGCTCACAACAGGGCACTGAAGCTTTCTTT. Full variable domain (outside the CDR3, taken from reference TRBV18 and TRBJ1-1): NAGVMQNPRHLVRRRGQEARLRCSPMKGHSHVYWYRQLPEEGLKFMVYLQKENIIDESGMPKERFSAEFPKEGPSILRIQQVVRGDSAAYFCASSQQGTEAFFGQGTRLTVV.

V and J are TRBV27 and TRBJ2-7; D is unresolved. This CDR3 comprises 13 residues. Trimming stripped 2 bases from V and 2 bases from J, with 7 bases between. The germline gives CDR1 MNHEY, CDR2 SMNVEV (reference sequence). The CDR3: CASSLRQAYEQYF. The CDR3 DNA follows: TGTGCCAGCAGTTTACGGCAGGCCTACGAGCAGTACTTC.

The table lists this clone with a few counts. This chain links TRBV7-9 with TRBJ2-5; tentatively, D is TRBD1 (5 bases). This CDR3 spans 12 amino acids. CDR1 and CDR2 from the germline V gene are SEHNR and FQNEAQ (reference sequence). Trimming took 8 bases from V and 4 from J, leaving 11 bases between them. This CDR3 reads CASGDSGETQYF. The DNA for the CDR3 is TGTGCCAGCGGCGACAGTGGAGAGACCCAGTACTTC. The variable domain in full, with the rest retrieved from reference TRBV7-9 and TRBJ2-5, is DTGVSQNPRHKITKRGQNVTFRCDPISEHNRLYWYRQTLGQGPEFLTYFQNEAQLEKSRLLSDRFSAERPKGSFSTLEIQRTEQGDSAMYLCASGDSGETQYFGPGTRLLVL.

The chain combines TRBV5-1 with TRBJ2-1, with 13 nucleotides matching TRBD2. V lost 5 bases, J lost 0 bases, and 17 bases stayed unmatched. The CDR3 runs to 21 residues. Germline CDR1 reads SGHRS; CDR2 reads YFSETQ. CDR3 in DNA: TGCGCCAGCAGTTCGACCCGACTAGCGGGAGGCTCTAGAGGCTCCTACAATGAGCAGTTCTTC. It is translated as CASSSTRLAGGSRGSYNEQFF.

This rearrangement joins TRBV7-2 to TRBJ2-1; D remains unclear. This CDR3 spans 12 amino acids. The germline CDR1 and CDR2 sequences are SGHTA and FQGNSA. Deletions cut 5 bases from V and 9 bases from J, with 11 bases between. The CDR3 DNA is TGTGCCAGCAGCCGGTCGGAGACTGAGCAGTTCTTC. Translation gives CASSRSETEQFF.

The chain links TRBV19 to TRBJ2-1, with 14 bases identical to TRBD2. The CDR3 is made up of 15 amino acids. V lost 5 bases, J lost 7 bases, and 4 bases stayed unmatched. Germline CDR1 and CDR2: LNHDA and SQIVND (reference sequence). The CDR3 loop is CASSPRTSGGNEQFF. CDR3 DNA: TGTGCCAGTAGTCCCCGGACTAGCGGGGGGAATGAGCAGTTCTTC.

The genes are TRBV7-9 and TRBJ2-3; 10 nucleotides match TRBD2. Germline CDR1 is SEHNR and CDR2 is FQNEAQ (reference sequence). There are 15 residues in the CDR3. The V gene end was trimmed by 6 bases and the J gene end by 5 bases; junction bases not matched to a gene: 8. The CDR3 is CASRRLAGLRDTQYF. In DNA form, the CDR3 reads TGTGCCAGCAGACGACTAGCGGGCCTAAGAGATACGCAGTATTTT. The full variable domain, its missing parts supplied by reference TRBV7-9 and TRBJ2-3, is DTGVSQNPRHKITKRGQNVTFRCDPISEHNRLYWYRQTLGQGPEFLTYFQNEAQLEKSRLLSDRFSAERPKGSFSTLEIQRTEQGDSAMYLCASRRLAGLRDTQYFGPGTRLTVL.

This clone showed up just a few times. The rearrangement uses TRBV5-4 and TRBJ2-1, with 10 bases matching TRBD2. Unmatched junction bases numbered 9, after V lost 2 bases and J lost 7 bases. The CDR3 runs 16 residues. Germline lookup yields CDR1 SGHNT and CDR2 YYREEE (reference sequence). The CDR3 DNA sequence: TGTGCCAGCAGCTTCCAAGCGGGAGGGCCTCGGAATGAGCAGTTCTTC. Its protein product is CASSFQAGGPRNEQFF. The full variable domain, completed using reference TRBV5-4 and TRBJ2-1, is ETGVTQSPTHLIKTRGQQVTLRCSSQSGHNTVSWYQQALGQGPQFIFQYYREEENGRGNFPPRFSGLQFPNYSSELNVNALELDDSALYLCASSFQAGGPRNEQFFGPGTRLTVL.

The chain uses TRBV19 and TRBJ1-1; no reliable D call. Trimming took off 2 bases at V and 4 bases at J, with 8 bases between the two ends. Germline V gives CDR1 LNHDA, CDR2 SQIVND (reference sequence). This CDR3 comprises 13 residues. CDR3 region: CASSISGRTEAFF. DNA of the CDR3: TGTGCCAGTAGTATATCTGGGCGCACTGAAGCTTTCTTT.

The chain has TRBV6-5 and TRBJ2-1; 8 bases are shared with TRBD2. V lost 2 bases, J lost 13 bases, and 7 bases stayed unmatched. CDR1 MNHEY and CDR2 SVGAGI come from the germline V gene. This CDR3 has 13 residues. CDR3 sequence (DNA): TGTGCCAGCAGTTACAGAGCGGGAGACCCTCAGTTCTTC. It codes for CASSYRAGDPQFF.

This clone has more than one count but fewer than ten. The genes are TRBV7-8 and TRBJ1-3, with D tentatively TRBD1 (5 bases). Germline V gene lookup returns CDR1 SGHVS and CDR2 FQNEAQ. Trimming removed 2 bases at V and 2 bases at J, with 10 bases between. The CDR3 sequence is 15 residues long. The CDR3: CASSLRSGAGNTIYF. The DNA for the CDR3 is TGTGCCAGCAGCTTAAGGTCGGGGGCTGGAAACACCATATATTTT.

The gene calls are TRBV6-5 and TRBJ2-1, with TRBD1 as a possible D gene (7 bases). CDR1 and CDR2 from the germline V gene are MNHEY and SVGAGI. V shed 5 bases and J shed 8 bases, with 19 bases lying between them. The CDR3 covers 15 residues. The CDR3 loop is CASSPLRGGGDEQFF. The CDR3 coding sequence is TGTGCCAGCAGTCCGCTGCGAGGGGGCGGGGATGAGCAGTTCTTC.

The chain combines TRBV5-4 with TRBJ2-1; 14 positions agree with TRBD2. Germline lookup yields CDR1 SGHNT and CDR2 YYREEE (reference sequence). The J segment lost 15 bases and the V segment lost 7 bases, leaving 6 bases of the junction unmatched. The CDR3 has 12 residues. CDR3 bases: TGTGCCAGCCAAGGGACTAGCGGGAGACCGTTCTTC. Protein product: CASQGTSGRPFF.

V and J are TRBV7-2 and TRBJ1-6; weak D call: TRBD1 (5 bases). The ends were cut back, 5 bases at V and 7 bases at J, with 15 bases in the middle. Germline values: CDR1 SGHTA, CDR2 FQGNSA. This CDR3 contains 15 residues. The CDR3 here is CASSARQFVNSPLHF. CDR3 DNA: TGTGCCAGCAGCGCTAGACAGTTTGTGAATTCACCCCTCCACTTT.

The rearrangement links TRBV4-3 to TRBJ1-2, with D unresolved. The CDR3 totals 13 residues. Germline lookup yields CDR1 LGHNA and CDR2 YSLEER. V lost 1 base and J 6 bases, leaving 9 bases between the germline ends. The CDR3 protein is CASSQVSFDGYTF. DNA of the CDR3: TGCGCCAGCAGCCAAGTGTCCTTTGATGGCTACACCTTC.

The chain carries TRBV7-2 and TRBJ2-1, with TRBD2 matching over 15 bases. This CDR3 spans 17 amino acids. With 5 bases clipped from V and 3 bases from J, the junction kept 5 bases outside the gene matches. Per germline, CDR1 SGHTA and CDR2 FQGNSA. The CDR3 nucleotides read TGTGCCAGCAGCGGACGGACTAGCGGGGGGGACTACAATGAGCAGTTCTTC. This codes for CASSGRTSGGDYNEQFF.

There are a few counts of this clone. CDR3 protein: CASSIKARGETQYF. As DNA, the CDR3 is TGTGCCAGTAGTATTAAGGCCAGAGGAGAGACCCAGTACTTC. The V gene is TRBV19, the J gene TRBJ2-5; D is uncertain. CDR3 length equals 14 residues. Trimming took 3 bases from V and 4 from J, leaving 12 bases between them. Germline V gene sequence: CDR1 LNHDA, CDR2 SQIVND (reference sequence).

The chain recombines TRBV7-8 with TRBJ2-7; 8 nucleotides match TRBD1. The CDR3 is 15 amino acids. Germline CDR1 SGHVS, CDR2 FQNEAQ. Trimming took 2 bases from V and 3 from J; bases not matched to a gene: 6. CDR3 nucleotide sequence: TGTGCCAGCAGCTTACTCGGACAGGGCAACTACGAGCAGTACTTC. Its protein is CASSLLGQGNYEQYF.

Only one count was recorded for this clone. The chain combines TRBV5-1 with TRBJ2-1; 10 bases are a match to TRBD2. The junction had 4 bases not matched to a gene; V was cut back by 0 bases and J by 4 bases. CDR1 and CDR2 (germline): SGHRS, YFSETQ. CDR3 length: 16 amino acids. This CDR3 reads CASSLATTSGYNEQFF. The CDR3 nucleotides read TGCGCCAGCAGCTTGGCTACGACTAGCGGGTACAATGAGCAGTTCTTC. Based on the CDR3 plus reference TRBV5-1 and TRBJ2-1, the full variable domain is KAGVTQTPRYLIKTRGQQVTLSCSPISGHRSVSWYQQTPGQGLQFLFEYFSETQRNKGNFPGRFSGRQFSNSRSEMNVSTLELGDSALYLCASSLATTSGYNEQFFGPGTRLTVL.

In its sample, this clone was seen a few times. The V call is TRBV11-2, the J call TRBJ2-3; D might be TRBD2 (6 bases). Looked up from germline, CDR1 is SGHAT and CDR2 is FQNNGV. V shed 5 bases and J shed 0 bases, with 15 bases lying between them. This CDR3 has 16 residues. CDR3 coding DNA: TGTGCCAGCAGCCTCTATGTGGGGGGTAGCACAGATACGCAGTATTTT. It translates to CASSLYVGGSTDTQYF. Complete variable domain (other parts from reference TRBV11-2 and TRBJ2-3): EAGVAQSPRYKIIEKRQSVAFWCNPISGHATLYWYQQILGQGPKLLIQFQNNGVVDDSQLPKDRFSAERLKGVDSTLKIQPAKLEDSAVYLCASSLYVGGSTDTQYFGPGTRLTVL.

The chain uses TRBV14 and TRBJ1-1; TRBD1 is a possible D gene (6 bases). Germline V gene lookup returns CDR1 SGHDN and CDR2 FVKESK. This CDR3 contains 16 residues. Trimming stripped 0 bases from V and 4 bases from J, with 15 bases between. The CDR3 is CASSQDRGTVSTEAFF. In DNA, the CDR3 is TGTGCCAGCAGCCAAGATAGGGGGACCGTAAGCACTGAAGCTTTCTTT.

The V gene is TRBV19, the J gene TRBJ2-7, with 8 bases identical to TRBD2. V gave up 6 bases and J gave up 2 bases; unmatched junction bases: 6. There are 14 residues in the CDR3. Germline V lookup: CDR1 LNHDA, CDR2 SQIVND (reference sequence). The CDR3 spells CASRNSGTPYEQYF. The CDR3 coding sequence is TGTGCCAGTAGAAATAGCGGGACTCCCTACGAGCAGTACTTC.

This chain connects TRBV7-6 to TRBJ1-5, with unresolved D. The CDR3 loop spans 15 amino acids. V was clipped by 2 bases and J by 9 bases, with 17 bases between them. The germline gives CDR1 SGHVS, CDR2 FNYEAQ. CDR3 DNA sequence: TGTGCCAGCAGCTTAAGAGCTGGTTGGGAGGGGCCCCAGCATTTT. It is translated as CASSLRAGWEGPQHF.

This clone showed up just a few times. The gene calls are TRBV28 and TRBJ2-3; 9 nucleotides match TRBD1. V dropped 6 bases and J dropped 0; count of bases not matched to a gene: 16. Looked up from germline, CDR1 is MDHEN and CDR2 is SYDVKM. The CDR3 length is 19 residues. The CDR3 coding sequence is TGTGCCAGCAGAACACCGGGACAGGGATTGGGTTCTAGCACAGATACGCAGTATTTT. Its translation: CASRTPGQGLGSSTDTQYF.

This chain links TRBV4-2 with TRBJ2-7; 8 positions agree with TRBD2. CDR1 is LGHNA, CDR2 YNFKEQ, per germline. CDR3 size: 15 residues. J gave up 7 bases and V 3 bases, and 11 bases lay outside the gene matches. CDR3 amino acids: CASSHKRGNEGEQYF. DNA for the CDR3: TGTGCCAGCAGCCACAAGCGGGGGAACGAGGGTGAGCAGTACTTC.

CDR3 coding DNA: TGTGCCTGGGGGACAGGTTCCGTCGAGCAGTACTTC. This translates into CAWGTGSVEQYF. The chain joins TRBV28 to TRBJ2-7, with 8 bases lining up with TRBD1. Germline loops: CDR1 MDHEN, CDR2 SYDVKM. CDR3 length equals 12 residues. With V trimmed by 11 bases and J by 6 bases, 9 bases remained unmatched.

The V gene is TRBV28, the J gene TRBJ2-5, with D possibly TRBD1 on 8 matching bases. There are 14 residues in the CDR3. The germline V gene has CDR1 MDHEN and CDR2 SYDVKM. V was cut by 5 bases and J by 5 bases, with 15 bases left in between. The CDR3 region has the DNA TGTGCCAGCAGTGCCTACAGGGGGGGGGAGACCCAGTACTTC. This sequence encodes CASSAYRGGETQYF.

The gene calls are TRBV7-2 and TRBJ2-5, with D possibly being TRBD1 (5 bases). The CDR3 runs 18 residues. Trimming cost V 3 bases and J 5 bases, with 25 bases left between them. Germline values: CDR1 SGHTA, CDR2 FQGNSA. The CDR3 loop is CASSFNLNSVRVGETQYF. DNA of the CDR3: TGTGCCAGCAGCTTCAATTTGAATTCTGTCAGGGTCGGGGAGACCCAGTACTTC.

The rearrangement links TRBV23-1 to TRBJ2-4, with 9 bases lining up with TRBD1. TRBV23-1 is marked as an open reading frame, function uncertain. The CDR3 loop spans 18 amino acids. V trimming: 2 bases; J trimming: 0 bases; junction bases outside the gene matches: 8. As DNA, the CDR3 is TGCGCCAGCAGTCAACAAGGCGGGACAGGGCTAGCCAAAAACATTCAGTACTTC. Protein sequence: CASSQQGGTGLAKNIQYF.